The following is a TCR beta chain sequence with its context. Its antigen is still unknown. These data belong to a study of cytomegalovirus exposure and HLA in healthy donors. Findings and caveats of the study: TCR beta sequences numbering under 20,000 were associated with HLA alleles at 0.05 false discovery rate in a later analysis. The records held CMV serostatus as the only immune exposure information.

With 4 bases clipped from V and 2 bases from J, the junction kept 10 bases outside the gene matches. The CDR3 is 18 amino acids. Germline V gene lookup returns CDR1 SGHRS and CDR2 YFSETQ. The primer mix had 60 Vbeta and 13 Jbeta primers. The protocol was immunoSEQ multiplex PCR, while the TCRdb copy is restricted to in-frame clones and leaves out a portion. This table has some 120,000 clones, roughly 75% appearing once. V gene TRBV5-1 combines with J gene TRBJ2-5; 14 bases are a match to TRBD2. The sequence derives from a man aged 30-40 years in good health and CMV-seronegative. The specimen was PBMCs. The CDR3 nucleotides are TGCGCCAGCAGCGTCGGGACTAGCGGGGGCACAACACAAGAGACCCAGTACTTC. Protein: CASSVGTSGGTTQETQYF.